These 32 T cell receptor beta chains were sequenced from one sample in a study of CD8 T cells in ankylosing spondylitis. TCRdb itself ran the 5' RACE reads through MiXCR, one entry per CDR3 protein. Of about 260,000 distinct CDR3 sequences in the sample, more than 20% were seen once. The sample was blood, either unsorted or a sorted T cell fraction (not recorded which). These receptors all stem from a male donor with ankylosing spondylitis or in good health (not recorded which).

V gene TRBV18 combines with J gene TRBJ2-7; 9 bases map to TRBD2. Germline lookup yields CDR1 KGHSH and CDR2 LQKENI. This CDR3 has 15 residues. The V gene end was trimmed by 3 bases and the J gene end by 7 bases; junction bases not matched to a gene: 10. CDR3 DNA: TGTGCCAGCTCACCGACTAGCGGAACCATTCATGAGCAGTACTTC. Protein sequence: CASSPTSGTIHEQYF.

This clonotype has at least ten counts. This sequence joins TRBV29-1 and TRBJ2-7, with D perhaps given as TRBD1 or TRBD2 (5 bases each). The CDR3 is made up of 12 amino acids. V was clipped by 7 bases and J by 3 bases, with 13 bases between them. Germline V lookup: CDR1 SQVTM, CDR2 ANQGSEA. The CDR3 DNA reads TGCAGCGCTTCGGGACGGCACTACGAGCAGTACTTC. This codes for CSASGRHYEQYF.

At least ten counts were recorded for this clonotype. This chain joins TRBV25-1 and TRBJ2-7; TRBD1 might be the D (6 bases). Germline V lookup: CDR1 MGHDK, CDR2 SYGVNS. Trimming took 3 bases from V and 1 from J, leaving 10 bases between them. The CDR3 is made up of 14 amino acids. The CDR3 DNA reads TGTGCCAGCAGTGACCCCAGGGGATCCTACGAGCAGTACTTC. Residues: CASSDPRGSYEQYF.

This clonotype was seen repeatedly, ten times or more. V and J are TRBV3-1 and TRBJ2-7, with 7 bases fitting TRBD1. This CDR3 is built from 15 residues. Unmatched junction bases numbered 8, after V lost 4 bases and J lost 2 bases. The germline CDR1 and CDR2 sequences are LGHDT and YNNKEL (reference sequence). The CDR3 region is CASSLQWGQTYEQYF. The CDR3 DNA follows: TGTGCCAGCAGCCTACAATGGGGACAGACCTACGAGCAGTACTTC.

This clonotype appeared a few times. The chain has TRBV10-3 and TRBJ2-1; possible D gene TRBD2, 5 bases. CDR3 length: 14 residues. Trimming shortened V by 3 bases and J by 6 bases, and 12 bases separated the two germline ends. The germline V gene encodes CDR1 ENHRY and CDR2 SYGVKD. The chain's CDR3 is CAISDPSSSNEQFF. The CDR3 DNA is TGTGCCATCAGTGACCCCTCTAGCAGCAATGAGCAGTTCTTC.

This clonotype appeared many times. The rearrangement links TRBV12-3 or TRBV12-4 to TRBJ2-2, with no clear D. The CDR3 sequence is 15 residues long. Trimming took 6 bases from V and 0 from J, leaving 11 bases between them. The CDR3 DNA is TGTGCCAGCAGGAGGAGACGGTCGAACACCGGGGAGCTGTTTTTT. It translates to CASRRRRSNTGELFF.

The CDR3 reads CASSSGQPTYGYTF. The CDR3 DNA is TGTGCCAGCAGTTCCGGACAGCCCACCTATGGCTACACCTTC. This chain uses TRBV12-3 or TRBV12-4 with TRBJ1-2, with D possibly being TRBD1 (6 bases). V was clipped by 4 bases and J by 4 bases, with 13 bases between them. CDR3 size: 14 residues.

This clonotype was seen at least ten times. The V call is TRBV7-2, the J call TRBJ2-1; 9 bases line up with TRBD1. CDR3 size: 13 residues. Germline CDR1 SGHTA, CDR2 FQGNSA. The V and J ends lost 3 bases and 7 bases, in that order; junction bases with no gene match: 1. CDR3 sequence: CASSFDRGNEQFF. CDR3 coding DNA: TGTGCCAGCAGCTTCGACAGGGGGAATGAGCAGTTCTTC.

In its sample, this clonotype was seen many times. The rearrangement links TRBV7-9 to TRBJ2-1; D might be TRBD1 (6 bases). In germline, CDR1 is SEHNR, CDR2 FQNEAQ (reference sequence). This CDR3 contains 13 residues. Trimming stripped 0 bases from V and 6 bases from J, with 6 bases between. CDR3 residues: CASSLAGGNEQFF. Written as DNA, the CDR3 is TGTGCCAGCAGCTTAGCAGGGGGCAATGAGCAGTTCTTC.

CDR3 protein: CSVAVVRQGGPRRYNEQFF. The CDR3 bases are TGCAGCGTTGCAGTGGTTCGGCAGGGAGGCCCTAGGCGCTACAATGAGCAGTTCTTC. The chain combines TRBV29-1 with TRBJ2-1, with D tentatively TRBD2 (6 bases). The CDR3 contains 19 residues. CDR1 is SQVTM, CDR2 ANQGSEA, per germline. The V end was cut by 4 bases, the J end by 3 bases, with 28 bases between.

In its sample, this clonotype was seen many times. The CDR3 region is CASSPTLARGDTQYF. The CDR3 coding sequence is TGTGCCAGCAGTCCCACTCTAGCGCGCGGAGATACGCAGTATTTT. The rearrangement links TRBV7-9 to TRBJ2-3, with TRBD2 as a possible D gene (6 bases). V shed 6 bases and J shed 5 bases, with 18 bases lying between them. CDR3 length: 15 residues. Germline CDR1 and CDR2: SEHNR and FQNEAQ (reference sequence).

The sample holds a few counts of this clonotype. The CDR3 spells CSASDGGRGYTF. CDR3 sequence (DNA): TGCAGTGCTAGTGACGGGGGAAGGGGCTACACCTTC. The rearrangement joins TRBV20-1 to TRBJ1-2; D may be TRBD1 (5 bases). This CDR3 contains 12 residues. V was trimmed by 3 bases and J by 8 bases, leaving 13 bases between them. The germline gives CDR1 DFQATT, CDR2 SNEGSKA (reference sequence).

The chain joins TRBV15 to TRBJ2-7; D gene unclear. Trimming removed 1 base from V and 0 bases from J, with 10 bases in between. This CDR3 is built from 15 residues. Looked up from germline, CDR1 is LNHNV and CDR2 is YYDKDF (reference sequence). The CDR3 spells CATSRGDRNSYEQYF. Here the CDR3 DNA reads TGTGCCACCAGCAGAGGCGATCGAAACTCCTACGAGCAGTACTTC.

The gene calls are TRBV20-1 and TRBJ1-5; tentatively, D is TRBD1 (5 bases). V was trimmed by 1 base and J by 0 bases, leaving 10 bases between them. The germline V gene encodes CDR1 DFQATT and CDR2 SNEGSKA (reference sequence). This CDR3 spans 15 amino acids. Here the CDR3 reads CSARVPGDSNQPQHF. CDR3 coding DNA: TGCAGTGCTAGAGTCCCGGGGGATAGCAATCAGCCCCAGCATTTT.

V is TRBV12-3 or TRBV12-4 and J is TRBJ2-1, with D tentatively TRBD2 (7 bases). With 7 bases removed from V and 8 bases from J, the gap between germline ends came to 12 bases. The CDR3 extends over 12 amino acids. The DNA of the CDR3 is TGTGCCAGCACCTACGGGGGGCATGAGCAGTTCTTC. As protein: CASTYGGHEQFF.

CDR3 sequence: CASSFAGGRNIQYF. CDR3 nucleotide sequence: TGTGCCAGCAGTTTTGCGGGGGGGCGGAACATTCAGTACTTC. The chain employs TRBV12-3 or TRBV12-4 and TRBJ2-4; 9 bases are a match to TRBD2. V lost 3 bases, J lost 7 bases, and 4 bases stayed unmatched. The length of the CDR3 is 14 residues.

A few counts support this clonotype. This chain joins TRBV20-1 and TRBJ2-1; 9 bases fit TRBD2. The CDR3 has 15 amino acids. V lost 0 bases, J lost 14 bases, and 14 bases stayed unmatched. The V gene's germline CDR1 is DFQATT and CDR2 SNEGSKA (reference sequence). CDR3 loop: CSARDWAGGPPAEFF. CDR3 nucleotide sequence: TGCAGTGCTAGAGATTGGGCGGGGGGGCCACCCGCGGAGTTCTTC.

This clonotype has more than one count but fewer than ten. The chain carries TRBV10-1 and TRBJ2-7, with 7 bases fitting TRBD1. In germline, CDR1 is WNHNN, CDR2 SYGVQD (reference sequence). The junction had 8 bases not matched to a gene; V was cut back by 6 bases and J by 0 bases. CDR3 length: 15 amino acids. The DNA of the CDR3 is TGCGCCAGCAGGGGGACAGTGGGGGACTCCTACGAGCAGTACTTC. Amino acids: CASRGTVGDSYEQYF.

DNA for the CDR3: TGTGCCAGCAGTAAGGGACAGAGCAATTCACCCCTCCACTTT. Its protein is CASSKGQSNSPLHF. This sequence joins TRBV6-1 and TRBJ1-6; TRBD1 agrees at 7 bases. This CDR3 is built from 14 residues. Germline V gives CDR1 MNHNS, CDR2 SASEGT. Trimming took 5 bases from V and 7 from J; bases not matched to a gene: 5.

The gene calls are TRBV29-1 and TRBJ2-4; tentatively, D is TRBD1 or TRBD2 (5 bases each). V dropped 4 bases and J dropped 2 bases, with 9 bases sitting between them. The CDR3 is 13 amino acids. The germline CDR1 and CDR2 sequences are SQVTM and ANQGSEA. The CDR3 reads CSVVWGPKNIQYF. CDR3 bases: TGCAGCGTTGTATGGGGACCCAAAAACATTCAGTACTTC.

This clonotype has ten or more counts. The V call is TRBV20-1, the J call TRBJ2-5; D gene ambiguous. This CDR3 comprises 17 residues. The germline gives CDR1 DFQATT, CDR2 SNEGSKA (reference sequence). V dropped 0 bases and J dropped 1 base, with 18 bases sitting between them. For the CDR3, the DNA is TGCAGTGCTAGAGATTGGTCCGGCTCGGCTCCCCAAGAGACCCAGTACTTC. Translation gives CSARDWSGSAPQETQYF.

This clonotype has just a few counts. The V call is TRBV20-1, the J call TRBJ1-6; D is undetermined. The CDR3 is made up of 14 amino acids. Germline V gives CDR1 DFQATT, CDR2 SNEGSKA (reference sequence). V was cut by 1 base and J by 6 bases, with 10 bases left in between. As DNA, the CDR3 is TGCAGTGCTAGAGTACAGATCGCTAATTCACCCCTCCACTTT. Amino acid sequence: CSARVQIANSPLHF.

This clonotype was recorded many times. The chain carries TRBV29-1 and TRBJ1-2; D call uncertain. CDR1 and CDR2 from the germline V gene are SQVTM and ANQGSEA. The CDR3 loop spans 10 amino acids. V was shortened by 7 bases and J by 5 bases, with 8 bases between the two germline ends. The CDR3 sequence: CSADGYGYTF. CDR3 bases: TGCAGCGCGGACGGATATGGCTACACCTTC.

This clonotype occurred many times. The rearrangement links TRBV11-2 to TRBJ2-3, with D possibly being TRBD1 or TRBD2 (5 bases each). V was clipped by 2 bases and J by 7 bases, with 13 bases between them. Germline V gene lookup returns CDR1 SGHAT and CDR2 FQNNGV. CDR3 length equals 14 residues. CDR3 sequence: CASSLNGARNTQYF. The CDR3, as DNA: TGTGCCAGCAGCTTAAACGGGGCCCGGAATACGCAGTATTTT.

This clonotype was counted many times. The chain carries TRBV19 and TRBJ2-2; 8 positions match TRBD2. The V gene's germline CDR1 is LNHDA and CDR2 SQIVND (reference sequence). The ends lost 6 bases at V and 1 base at J; junction bases unmatched: 10. The CDR3 sequence is 17 residues long. The CDR3: CASRRGGGQLNTGELFF. The CDR3 nucleotides read TGTGCCAGTAGAAGGGGCGGGGGGCAGTTGAACACCGGGGAGCTGTTTTTT.

This clonotype was detected only a few times. The rearrangement links TRBV24-1 to TRBJ2-1; the D gene could be TRBD1 or TRBD2 (5 bases each). The V gene lost 6 bases and the J gene lost 0 bases, with 8 bases spanning the gap. From germline, CDR1 is KGHDR and CDR2 SFDVKD. This CDR3 spans 14 amino acids. The CDR3 region has the DNA TGTGCCACCAGTCTTGGGGGCTCCTACAATGAGCAGTTCTTC. Amino acid sequence: CATSLGGSYNEQFF.

In its sample, this clonotype was seen many times. The chain joins TRBV5-6 to TRBJ2-1, with 9 positions matching TRBD2. The CDR3 contains 15 residues. CDR1 SGHDT and CDR2 YYEEEE come from the germline V gene. The junction had 4 bases not matched to a gene; V was cut back by 1 base and J by 5 bases. The CDR3 coding sequence is TGTGCCAGCAGCTTGATGATAGCGGGGGACAATGAGCAGTTCTTC. Residues: CASSLMIAGDNEQFF.

There are many counts of this clonotype. The CDR3, as DNA: TGTGCCATCAGTGGTGCGGCACCTGACCAAGAGACCCAGTACTTC. Protein product: CAISGAAPDQETQYF. The gene calls are TRBV10-3 and TRBJ2-5; no clear D. In germline, CDR1 is ENHRY, CDR2 SYGVKD. The CDR3 contains 15 residues. Trimming took 4 bases from V and 0 from J, leaving 12 bases between them.

CDR3 protein: CSAIDRYSGNTIYF. Here the CDR3 DNA reads TGCAGTGCAATAGACAGATACTCTGGAAACACCATATATTTT. This chain links TRBV20-1 with TRBJ1-3; D possibly corresponds to TRBD1 (5 bases). Per the germline V gene, CDR1 is DFQATT and CDR2 is SNEGSKA (reference sequence). The CDR3 runs to 14 residues. Trimming cost V 6 bases and J 0 bases, with 12 bases left between them.

The chain uses TRBV7-2 and TRBJ2-1, with 9 bases aligning to TRBD2. Germline CDR1 is SGHTA and CDR2 is FQGNSA. The CDR3 covers 16 residues. The V gene end was trimmed by 6 bases and the J gene end by 4 bases; junction bases not matched to a gene: 10. Written as DNA, the CDR3 is TGTGCCAGCAGGTTCGGCGGGGGGGCTAAGTACAATGAGCAGTTCTTC. Translated, it gives CASRFGGGAKYNEQFF.

CDR3 DNA: TGCAGTGCCCGGGGGGGATACTTCTACGAGCAGTACTTC. It is translated as CSARGGYFYEQYF. V gene TRBV20-1 combines with J gene TRBJ2-7, with 8 bases lining up with TRBD2. This CDR3 is 13 amino acids long. With 6 bases clipped from V and 3 bases from J, the junction kept 7 bases outside the gene matches. CDR1 and CDR2 (germline): DFQATT, SNEGSKA (reference sequence).

In its sample, this clonotype was seen many times. The chain recombines TRBV12-3 or TRBV12-4 with TRBJ2-7; 7 bases are a match to TRBD2. The CDR3 extends over 15 amino acids. The junction had 10 bases not matched to a gene; V was cut back by 6 bases and J by 2 bases. The CDR3 DNA sequence: TGTGCCAGCAGCCCTCGGGGGAGGGGCACCTACGAGCAGTACTTC. Its protein is CASSPRGRGTYEQYF.